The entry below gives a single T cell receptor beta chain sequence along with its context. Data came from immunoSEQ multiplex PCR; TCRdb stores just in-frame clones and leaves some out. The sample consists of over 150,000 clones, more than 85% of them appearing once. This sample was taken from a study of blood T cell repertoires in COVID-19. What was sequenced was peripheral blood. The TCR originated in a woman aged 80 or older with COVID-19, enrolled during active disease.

The CDR3 DNA is TGCGCCAGCAGTCCGGTTTTGGGGCGGACTAATGAAAAACTGTTTTTT. Its protein product is CASSPVLGRTNEKLFF. V is TRBV23-1 and J is TRBJ1-4; possibly TRBD1 for D (5 bases). TRBV23-1 is treated as an ORF (open reading frame) with a function not yet certain. V was cut by 4 bases and J by 2 bases, with 14 bases left in between. The CDR3 runs to 16 residues.